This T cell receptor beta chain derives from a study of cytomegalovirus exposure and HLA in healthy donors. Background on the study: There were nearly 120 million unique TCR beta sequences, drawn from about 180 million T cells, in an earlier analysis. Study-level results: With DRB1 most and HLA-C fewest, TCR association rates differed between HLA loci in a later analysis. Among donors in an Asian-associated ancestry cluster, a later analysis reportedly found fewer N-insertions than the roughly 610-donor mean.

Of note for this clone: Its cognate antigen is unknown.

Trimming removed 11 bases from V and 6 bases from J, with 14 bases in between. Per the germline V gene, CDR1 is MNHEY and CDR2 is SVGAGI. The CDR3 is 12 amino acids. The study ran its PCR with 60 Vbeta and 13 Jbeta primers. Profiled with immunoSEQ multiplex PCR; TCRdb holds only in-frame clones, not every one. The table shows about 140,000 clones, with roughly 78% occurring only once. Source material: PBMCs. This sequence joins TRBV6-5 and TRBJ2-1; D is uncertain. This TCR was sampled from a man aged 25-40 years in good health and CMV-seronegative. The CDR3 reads CAPCGPRNEQFF. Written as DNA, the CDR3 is TGTGCCCCATGCGGCCCCCGCAATGAGCAGTTCTTC.